The subject of this entry is one T cell receptor beta chain. Original methodology: From reference gene primer amplification, estimates of nucleated cell counts were derived. Sequenced by immunoSEQ multiplex PCR; TCRdb stores in-frame clones only, minus some. The V and J calls and clone size come from that table; D and trimming were worked out from the DNA. The sample lists roughly 120,000 clones; approximately 85% were seen once. Patients from Seattle were sampled longitudinally, starting during active infection. This record comes from a study of blood T cell repertoires in COVID-19. For the study at large: Sources were T cells, B-cell-depleted T cells, or PBMCs; the material itself was cDNA or gDNA.

The germline V and J ends were trimmed by 4 bases and 3 bases, with 13 bases remaining between them. The CDR3 consists of 14 residues. From germline, CDR1 is SGHVS and CDR2 FQNEAQ. The source of this sequence is a woman of 80 years or more with COVID-19, enrolled during active disease. V gene TRBV7-8 combines with J gene TRBJ2-7; possible D gene TRBD1, 6 bases. Sequencing used peripheral blood. CDR3: CASSYGTTDYEQYF. DNA for the CDR3: TGTGCCAGCAGCTACGGGACAACCGACTACGAGCAGTACTTC.